Shown below are 32 T cell receptor beta chains from a single sample sequenced in a study of naive and memory T cell subsets. Both TRBC1 and TRBC2 were covered by a beta constant-region primer of two equimolar oligonucleotides. Nested alpha and beta constant-region primers with the SP2 primer drove four PCR rounds on ligated cDNA. TCRdb independently ran MiXCR on the UMI-ligation and nested PCR reads; one entry per CDR3 protein. This repertoire shows around 30,000 distinct CDR3 sequences, approximately 18% found once; its top ten account for approximately 3.6%. The sequencing sample was made of effector memory CD4+ T cells from blood. Subset reported: effector memory, CD45RA- CD27-. The receptors shown here come from a human donor in good health.

This clonotype is termed medium-sized. This chain links TRBV7-9 with TRBJ1-1; D is perhaps TRBD1 (5 bases). Germline lookup yields CDR1 SEHNR and CDR2 FQNEAQ (reference sequence). This CDR3 has 15 residues. V lost 4 bases, J lost 0 bases, and 12 bases lay in between. The CDR3 loop reads CASSSRVRLNTEAFF. In DNA form, the CDR3 reads TGTGCCAGCAGCTCCAGGGTCCGCTTGAACACTGAAGCTTTCTTT.

The chain combines TRBV19 with TRBJ2-6; no definite D call. This CDR3 has 14 residues. The V and J ends lost 7 bases and 0 bases respectively, with 7 bases between them. The germline V gene encodes CDR1 LNHDA and CDR2 SQIVND (reference sequence). The CDR3 loop is CASIQRSGANVLTF. The CDR3 DNA reads as TGTGCCAGTATCCAGCGCTCTGGGGCCAACGTCCTGACTTTC.

This clonotype has at least ten counts. The gene calls are TRBV11-1 and TRBJ2-7; no definite D call. The CDR3 length is 15 residues. Germline-derived CDR1 and CDR2 are SGHAT and FQDESV (reference sequence). Trimming took 3 bases from V and 2 from J, leaving 14 bases between them. The CDR3 DNA sequence: TGTGCCAGCAGCTTGCGTGCAGGCGGAGCCTACGAGCAGTACTTC. Amino acids: CASSLRAGGAYEQYF.

This clonotype was seen many times. V and J are TRBV19 and TRBJ1-2, with TRBD1 matching 10 bases. V gave up 7 bases and J gave up 5 bases; unmatched junction bases: 10. CDR1 and CDR2 from the germline V gene are LNHDA and SQIVND (reference sequence). CDR3 size: 15 residues. In DNA, the CDR3 is TGTGCCAGTACCCCGGGACAGGGGCGGCGTTATGGCTACACCTTC. The encoded protein is CASTPGQGRRYGYTF.

This clonotype was seen ten or more times. J is TRBJ1-5 and V is TRBV20-1, with D possibly being TRBD1 (5 bases). The CDR3 runs 14 residues. Per the germline V gene, CDR1 is DFQATT and CDR2 is SNEGSKA (reference sequence). Trimming shortened V by 6 bases and J by 0 bases, and 12 bases separated the two germline ends. The CDR3 spells CSARGLYSNQPQHF. In DNA form, the CDR3 reads TGCAGTGCGAGGGGACTTTATAGCAATCAGCCCCAGCATTTT.

V usage is TRBV18 and J usage is TRBJ2-2, with a possible D match to TRBD2 (5 bases). The CDR3 runs 15 residues. Germline V lookup: CDR1 KGHSH, CDR2 LQKENI. V lost 6 bases and J 0 bases, leaving 11 bases between the germline ends. CDR3 protein: CASSVASSNTGELFF. CDR3 in DNA: TGTGCCAGCTCGGTAGCGAGTTCGAACACCGGGGAGCTGTTTTTT.

The chain couples TRBV6-5 to TRBJ2-6; perhaps TRBD2 as D (7 bases). Germline CDR1 MNHEY, CDR2 SVGAGI. V lost 7 bases to trimming and J lost 2 bases, with 15 bases between them. The CDR3 has 16 amino acids. The CDR3 is CASTSGGRAGANVLTF. The CDR3, as DNA: TGTGCCAGCACTTCGGGGGGCAGGGCTGGGGCCAACGTCCTGACTTTC.

This clonotype has just a few counts. The genes are TRBV5-1 and TRBJ2-3, with D unclear. Trimming left V 0 bases short and J 3 bases short, with 17 bases between. The length of the CDR3 is 17 residues. Germline-derived CDR1 and CDR2 are SGHRS and YFSETQ. The CDR3 loop reads CASSLAVSRRETDTQYF. CDR3 coding DNA: TGCGCCAGCAGCTTGGCCGTAAGCCGTCGAGAGACAGATACGCAGTATTTT.

The chain combines TRBV18 with TRBJ2-5; no clear D. Germline V CDR1 and CDR2: KGHSH, LQKENI. The CDR3 extends over 20 amino acids. Trimming removed 3 bases at V and 0 bases at J, with 26 bases between. The chain's CDR3 is CASSPRMNAVGSPYQETQYF. The DNA of the CDR3 is TGTGCCAGCTCACCCCGTATGAACGCTGTCGGCAGTCCGTACCAAGAGACCCAGTACTTC.

By proportion, this clonotype is medium-sized (0.01 to 0.1%). The rearrangement joins TRBV7-6 to TRBJ2-3, with D hard to call. With 3 bases removed from V and 6 bases from J, the gap between germline ends came to 10 bases. CDR1 and CDR2 (germline): SGHVS, FNYEAQ. CDR3 length equals 13 residues. Written as DNA, the CDR3 is TGTGCCAGCAGCTTTTTAAGGACCGATACGCAGTATTTT. It yields the protein CASSFLRTDTQYF.

This clonotype was picked up a small number of times. V usage is TRBV28 and J usage is TRBJ2-5; D gene ambiguous. The length of the CDR3 is 16 residues. Germline CDR1 MDHEN, CDR2 SYDVKM. Between the trimmed V and J ends, which lost 1 base and 1 base, there was a span of 13 bases. Written as DNA, the CDR3 is TGTGCCAGCAGTTTATCCGACGGTAGCTTCCAAGAGACCCAGTACTTC. It codes for CASSLSDGSFQETQYF.

V and J are TRBV7-2 and TRBJ1-1; TRBD1 matches 7 bases. V dropped 4 bases and J dropped 4; count of bases not matched to a gene: 9. This CDR3 has 15 amino acids. CDR1 SGHTA and CDR2 FQGNSA come from the germline V gene. The CDR3 is CASSWTGVVATEAFF. For the CDR3, the DNA is TGTGCCAGCAGCTGGACAGGTGTAGTAGCCACTGAAGCTTTCTTT.

This clonotype was detected ten times or more. J is TRBJ1-3 and V is TRBV12-3 or TRBV12-4; TRBD1 agrees at 8 bases. Germline trimming cut 7 bases from V and 3 bases from J; bases unmatched to any gene: 8. The CDR3 sequence is 15 residues long. CDR3 nucleotides: TGTGCCAGCAAACCGTCAGGGGGCTTTGGAAACACCATATATTTT. Residues: CASKPSGGFGNTIYF.

The genes are TRBV18 and TRBJ1-2; D perhaps matches TRBD1 (6 bases). The germline CDR1 and CDR2 sequences are KGHSH and LQKENI. Trimming shortened V by 6 bases and J by 1 base, and 18 bases separated the two germline ends. The length of the CDR3 is 16 residues. The CDR3 DNA is TGTGCCAGCTCCACCGAAGGGGGGGGCCATAACTATGGCTACACCTTC. It translates to CASSTEGGGHNYGYTF.

This clonotype was picked up a small number of times. The chain carries TRBV7-3 and TRBJ1-6; perhaps TRBD1 as D (5 bases). Trimming removed 2 bases at V and 5 bases at J, with 10 bases between. The CDR3 loop spans 15 amino acids. Germline CDR1 reads SGHTA; CDR2 reads FQGTGA. The chain's CDR3 is CASSLRDGDNSPLHF. The CDR3 DNA sequence: TGTGCCAGCAGCTTACGGGACGGTGATAATTCACCCCTCCACTTT.

This clonotype was seen a few times. The V call is TRBV6-6, the J call TRBJ2-3, with D unclear. V shed 6 bases and J shed 2 bases, with 9 bases lying between them. This CDR3 spans 13 amino acids. Germline CDR1 reads MNHNY; CDR2 reads SVGAGI (reference sequence). In DNA, the CDR3 is TGTGCCAGCAGAATCAGCAACACAGATACGCAGTATTTT. Encoded protein: CASRISNTDTQYF.

The gene calls are TRBV4-1 and TRBJ1-5; D ambiguous. V was shortened by 1 base and J by 1 base, with 17 bases between the two germline ends. This CDR3 region has 18 residues. The germline gives CDR1 MGHRA, CDR2 YSYEKL. The CDR3 region is CASSQVDLLPQSNQPQHF. For the CDR3, the DNA is TGCGCCAGCAGCCAAGTGGATTTACTACCTCAGAGCAATCAGCCCCAGCATTTT.

The V gene is TRBV9, the J gene TRBJ2-3; D may be TRBD1 or TRBD2 (6 bases each). The V and J ends lost 4 bases and 5 bases respectively, with 11 bases between them. The germline V gene has CDR1 SGDLS and CDR2 YYNGEE. The CDR3 contains 13 residues. CDR3 coding DNA: TGTGCCAGCAGCCAAGGGGGGCGAGATACGCAGTATTTT. It specifies CASSQGGRDTQYF.

The rearrangement joins TRBV19 to TRBJ1-5; TRBD1 matches 7 bases. CDR1 LNHDA and CDR2 SQIVND come from the germline V gene (reference sequence). The junction had 12 bases not matched to a gene; V was cut back by 9 bases and J by 4 bases. This CDR3 has 15 residues. This CDR3 is CASTTRQGENQPQHF. The CDR3 coding sequence is TGTGCCAGCACCACGAGACAGGGAGAAAATCAGCCCCAGCATTTT.

The sample holds many counts of this clonotype. CDR3 nucleotide sequence: TGCAGTGCCCGCGCGGCCGACTCTGGAAACACCATATATTTT. Translation gives CSARAADSGNTIYF. V usage is TRBV20-1 and J usage is TRBJ1-3; D ambiguous. Germline CDR1 reads DFQATT; CDR2 reads SNEGSKA (reference sequence). The V gene lost 6 bases and the J gene lost 0 bases, with 12 bases spanning the gap. This CDR3 spans 14 amino acids.

J is TRBJ2-1 and V is TRBV5-4; the match to TRBD2 covers 11 bases. The CDR3 is made up of 13 amino acids. The ends lost 4 bases at V and 7 bases at J; junction bases unmatched: 1. The germline V gene has CDR1 SGHNT and CDR2 YYREEE (reference sequence). Written as DNA, the CDR3 is TGTGCCAGCAGCCTAGCGGGAGGTAATGAGCAGTTCTTC. This translates into CASSLAGGNEQFF.

This clonotype was detected many times. The J gene is TRBJ1-1, the V gene TRBV10-3; 7 nucleotides agree with TRBD1. The CDR3 has 12 residues. Germline V gene data show CDR1 as ENHRY and CDR2 as SYGVKD. V was pared by 4 bases and J by 8 bases, with 4 bases of the junction left unmatched. CDR3 in DNA: TGTGCCATCAGTGGGGGACAGACAGAAGCTTTCTTT. This codes for CAISGGQTEAFF.

The rearrangement links TRBV20-1 to TRBJ2-7; TRBD2 agrees at 11 bases. This CDR3 is built from 16 residues. Germline V gives CDR1 DFQATT, CDR2 SNEGSKA (reference sequence). The V gene end was trimmed by 6 bases and the J gene end by 4 bases; junction bases not matched to a gene: 14. DNA of the CDR3: TGCAGTGCCAACGACCCGCCGGGACTAGCGGATTACGAGCAGTACTTC. Translation: CSANDPPGLADYEQYF.

This clonotype showed up just a few times. The gene calls are TRBV3-1 and TRBJ1-2; D is unclear. The CDR3 contains 18 residues. Germline loops: CDR1 LGHDT, CDR2 YNNKEL (reference sequence). Between the trimmed V and J ends, which lost 5 bases and 8 bases, there was a span of 30 bases. Here the CDR3 DNA reads TGTGCCAGCAGCGAAACTCGTACATTCCCGGCGACCCCTGGGGGCTACACCTTC. It specifies CASSETRTFPATPGGYTF.

The rearrangement links TRBV6-2 or TRBV6-3 to TRBJ2-2, with 11 bases identical to TRBD2. The V gene end was trimmed by 2 bases and the J gene end by 5 bases; junction bases not matched to a gene: 7. Germline CDR1 MNHEY, CDR2 SVGEGT. The length of the CDR3 is 17 residues. The CDR3, as DNA: TGTGCCAGCAGTTACCATCCAACTAGCGGGAGTACCGGGGAGCTGTTTTTT. Protein: CASSYHPTSGSTGELFF.

Details on this clonotype: With a much larger clone just one base away, this may be a read error. The chain carries TRBV29-1 and TRBJ2-1; D is perhaps TRBD1 or TRBD2 (5 bases each). CDR1 is SQVTM, CDR2 ANQGSEA, per germline. The length of the CDR3 is 14 residues. The V end lost 0 bases, the J end lost 9 bases, and 15 bases lay between the germline ends. The CDR3 coding sequence is TGCAGCGTTGAAGATCCTAGAGGGACCCCTGAGCAGTTCTTC. Protein product: CSVEDPRGTPEQFF.

This clonotype occurred a few times. This chain uses TRBV18 with TRBJ1-2; tentatively, D is TRBD1 (5 bases). There are 15 residues in the CDR3. In germline, CDR1 is KGHSH, CDR2 LQKENI. The ends were cut back, 0 bases at V and 7 bases at J, with 15 bases in the middle. The CDR3, as DNA: TGTGCCAGCTCACCACCAACGACCAGGGCCGGTGGCTACACCTTC. Translation gives CASSPPTTRAGGYTF. The variable domain in full, completed from reference TRBV18 and TRBJ1-2, reads NAGVMQNPRHLVRRRGQEARLRCSPMKGHSHVYWYRQLPEEGLKFMVYLQKENIIDESGMPKERFSAEFPKEGPSILRIQQVVRGDSAAYFCASSPPTTRAGGYTFGSGTRLTVV.

V usage is TRBV6-5 and J usage is TRBJ2-4; TRBD1 matches 7 bases. The V segment lost 2 bases and the J segment 1 base; nucleotides outside the gene matches: 5. Germline V gene lookup returns CDR1 MNHEY and CDR2 SVGAGI. This CDR3 contains 16 residues. The CDR3 protein is CASSYNEGAAKNIQYF. The CDR3 DNA sequence: TGTGCCAGCAGTTACAATGAGGGGGCGGCCAAAAACATTCAGTACTTC.

By share, this clonotype counts as medium-sized. This rearrangement joins TRBV29-1 to TRBJ2-3; TRBD2 matches 13 bases. The CDR3 covers 16 residues. V lost 1 base to trimming and J lost 5 bases; unmatched junction nucleotides: 6. Germline CDR1 reads SQVTM; CDR2 reads ANQGSEA. CDR3 DNA: TGCAGCGTTGAAGGGACTAGCGGGAGAGGGAGAGATACGCAGTATTTT. This gives the protein CSVEGTSGRGRDTQYF.

The chain is built from TRBV3-1 and TRBJ1-1; tentative D call: TRBD1 (6 bases). The germline V and J ends were trimmed by 3 bases and 4 bases, with 12 bases remaining between them. Per the germline V gene, CDR1 is LGHDT and CDR2 is YNNKEL (reference sequence). The CDR3 is 14 amino acids. CDR3 region: CASSHTTGGTEAFF. CDR3 bases: TGTGCCAGCAGCCACACGACAGGTGGCACTGAAGCTTTCTTT.

This clonotype appeared once. The chain carries TRBV7-9 and TRBJ2-2; maybe TRBD1 (5 bases). V lost 4 bases to trimming and J lost 4 bases, with 13 bases between them. CDR3 length: 15 residues. The germline CDR1 and CDR2 sequences are SEHNR and FQNEAQ (reference sequence). The CDR3 region is CASSSRQGTTGELFF. CDR3 DNA sequence: TGTGCCAGCAGCTCGAGGCAGGGAACCACCGGGGAGCTGTTTTTT.

The rearrangement links TRBV9 to TRBJ1-4; TRBD1 matches 9 bases. Trimming took 0 bases from V and 8 from J; bases not matched to a gene: 8. The CDR3 contains 16 residues. CDR1 and CDR2 (germline): SGDLS, YYNGEE. CDR3 nucleotides: TGTGCCAGCAGCGTAGCTGTTGGGGACAGGGACGAAAAACTGTTTTTT. Translating gives CASSVAVGDRDEKLFF.